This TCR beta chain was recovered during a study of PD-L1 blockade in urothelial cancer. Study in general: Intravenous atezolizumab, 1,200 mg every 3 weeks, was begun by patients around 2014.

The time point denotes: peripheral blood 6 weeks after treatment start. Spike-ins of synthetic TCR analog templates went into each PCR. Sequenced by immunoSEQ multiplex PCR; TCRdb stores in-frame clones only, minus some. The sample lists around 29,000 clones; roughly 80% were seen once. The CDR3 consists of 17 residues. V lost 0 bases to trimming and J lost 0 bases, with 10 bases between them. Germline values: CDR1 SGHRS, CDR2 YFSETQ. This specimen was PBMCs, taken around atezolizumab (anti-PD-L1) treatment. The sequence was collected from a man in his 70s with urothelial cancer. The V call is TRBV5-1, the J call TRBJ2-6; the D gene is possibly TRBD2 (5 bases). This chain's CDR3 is CASSLGGLISGANVLTF. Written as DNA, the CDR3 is TGCGCCAGCAGCTTGGGAGGGCTGATCTCTGGGGCCAACGTCCTGACTTTC.